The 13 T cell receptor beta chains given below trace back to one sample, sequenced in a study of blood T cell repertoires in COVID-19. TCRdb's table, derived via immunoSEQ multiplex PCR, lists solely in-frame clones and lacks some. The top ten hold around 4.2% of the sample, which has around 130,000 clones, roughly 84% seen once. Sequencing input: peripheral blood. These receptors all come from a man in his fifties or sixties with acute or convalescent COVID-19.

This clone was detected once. CDR3 DNA: TGTGCCAGCAGTTTAGCCAGGGTGGGTGGAAACACCATATATTTT. It specifies CASSLARVGGNTIYF. This rearrangement joins TRBV28 to TRBJ1-3; D perhaps matches TRBD1 (5 bases). CDR1 and CDR2 (germline): MDHEN, SYDVKM. CDR3 length equals 15 residues. V was clipped by 2 bases and J by 3 bases, with 11 bases between them.

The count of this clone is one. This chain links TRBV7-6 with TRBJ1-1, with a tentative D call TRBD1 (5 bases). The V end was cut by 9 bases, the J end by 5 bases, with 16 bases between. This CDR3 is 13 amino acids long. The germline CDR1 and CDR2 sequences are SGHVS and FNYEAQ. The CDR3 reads CASSAGTTTEAFF. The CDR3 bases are TGTGCCAGTTCGGCGGGGACGACGACTGAAGCTTTCTTT.

The CDR3 region has the DNA TGTGCCAGCAGTTTGACAGGGGGCTTCACCGGGGAGCTGTTTTTT. Translated: CASSLTGGFTGELFF. This chain connects TRBV27 to TRBJ2-2; 10 bases match TRBD1. With V trimmed by 3 bases and J by 4 bases, 2 bases remained unmatched. CDR3 length: 15 amino acids. Germline CDR1 is MNHEY and CDR2 is SMNVEV (reference sequence).

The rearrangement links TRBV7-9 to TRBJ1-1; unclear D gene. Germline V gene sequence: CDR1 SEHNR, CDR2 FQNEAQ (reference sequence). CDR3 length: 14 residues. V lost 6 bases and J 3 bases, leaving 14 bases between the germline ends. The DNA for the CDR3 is TGTGCCAGCAGGAACATGGGCCCCTACACTGAAGCTTTCTTT. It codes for CASRNMGPYTEAFF.

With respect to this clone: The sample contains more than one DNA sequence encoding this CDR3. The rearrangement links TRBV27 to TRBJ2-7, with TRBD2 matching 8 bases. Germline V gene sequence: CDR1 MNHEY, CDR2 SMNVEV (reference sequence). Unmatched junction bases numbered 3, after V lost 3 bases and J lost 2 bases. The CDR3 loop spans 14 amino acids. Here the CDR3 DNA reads TGTGCCAGCAGTTTCCGGGAGGGGCCCTACGAGCAGTACTTC. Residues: CASSFREGPYEQYF.

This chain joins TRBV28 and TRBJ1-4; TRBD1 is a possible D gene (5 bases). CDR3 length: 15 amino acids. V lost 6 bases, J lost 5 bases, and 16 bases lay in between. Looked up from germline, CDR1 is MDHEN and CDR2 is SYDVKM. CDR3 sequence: CASSFPGGPNEKLFF. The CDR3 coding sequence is TGTGCCAGCAGCTTCCCCGGGGGACCCAATGAAAAACTGTTTTTT.

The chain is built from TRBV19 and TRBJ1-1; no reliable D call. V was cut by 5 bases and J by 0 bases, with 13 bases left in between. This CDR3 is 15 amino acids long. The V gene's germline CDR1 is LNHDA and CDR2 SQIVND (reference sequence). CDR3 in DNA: TGTGCCAGTAGTCCCCCTCGGGTCATGAACACTGAAGCTTTCTTT. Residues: CASSPPRVMNTEAFF.

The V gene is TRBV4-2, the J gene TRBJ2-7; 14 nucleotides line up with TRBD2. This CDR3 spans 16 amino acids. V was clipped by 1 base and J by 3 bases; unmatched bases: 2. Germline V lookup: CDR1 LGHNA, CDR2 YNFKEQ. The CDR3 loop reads CASSQGLAGGSYEQYF. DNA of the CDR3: TGTGCCAGCAGCCAAGGACTAGCGGGAGGGAGCTACGAGCAGTACTTC.

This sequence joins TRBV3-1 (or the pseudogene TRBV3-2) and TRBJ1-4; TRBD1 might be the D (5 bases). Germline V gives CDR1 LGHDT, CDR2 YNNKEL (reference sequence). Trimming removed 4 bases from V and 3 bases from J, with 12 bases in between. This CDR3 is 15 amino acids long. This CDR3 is CASSPDSLSNEKLFF. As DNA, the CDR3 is TGTGCCAGCAGCCCCGACAGCCTTTCTAATGAAAAACTGTTTTTT.

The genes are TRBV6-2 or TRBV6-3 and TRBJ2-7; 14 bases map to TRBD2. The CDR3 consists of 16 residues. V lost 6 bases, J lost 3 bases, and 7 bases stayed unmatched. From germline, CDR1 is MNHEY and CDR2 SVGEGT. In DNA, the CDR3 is TGTGCCAGCAGCCCCGGAGGGACTAGCGGGAGCTACGAGCAGTACTTC. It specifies CASSPGGTSGSYEQYF.

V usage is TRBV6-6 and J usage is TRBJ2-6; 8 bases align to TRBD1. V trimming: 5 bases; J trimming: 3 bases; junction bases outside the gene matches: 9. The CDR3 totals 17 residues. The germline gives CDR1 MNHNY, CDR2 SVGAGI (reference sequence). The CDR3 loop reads CASSHTGGGSGANVLTF. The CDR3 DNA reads TGTGCCAGCAGTCATACAGGGGGAGGTAGTGGGGCCAACGTCCTGACTTTC.

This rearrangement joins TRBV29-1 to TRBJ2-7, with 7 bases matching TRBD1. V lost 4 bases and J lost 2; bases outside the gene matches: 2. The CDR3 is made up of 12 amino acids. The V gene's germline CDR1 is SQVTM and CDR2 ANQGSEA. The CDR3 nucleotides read TGCAGCGTTGTCGGACAGGCCTACGAGCAGTACTTC. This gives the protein CSVVGQAYEQYF.

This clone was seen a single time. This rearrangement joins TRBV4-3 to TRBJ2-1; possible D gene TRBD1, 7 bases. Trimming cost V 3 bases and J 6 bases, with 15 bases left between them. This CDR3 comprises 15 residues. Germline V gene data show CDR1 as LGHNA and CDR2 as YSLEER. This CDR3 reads CASSQTEGAFNEQFF. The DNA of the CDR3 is TGCGCCAGCAGCCAGACGGAGGGGGCATTCAATGAGCAGTTCTTC.